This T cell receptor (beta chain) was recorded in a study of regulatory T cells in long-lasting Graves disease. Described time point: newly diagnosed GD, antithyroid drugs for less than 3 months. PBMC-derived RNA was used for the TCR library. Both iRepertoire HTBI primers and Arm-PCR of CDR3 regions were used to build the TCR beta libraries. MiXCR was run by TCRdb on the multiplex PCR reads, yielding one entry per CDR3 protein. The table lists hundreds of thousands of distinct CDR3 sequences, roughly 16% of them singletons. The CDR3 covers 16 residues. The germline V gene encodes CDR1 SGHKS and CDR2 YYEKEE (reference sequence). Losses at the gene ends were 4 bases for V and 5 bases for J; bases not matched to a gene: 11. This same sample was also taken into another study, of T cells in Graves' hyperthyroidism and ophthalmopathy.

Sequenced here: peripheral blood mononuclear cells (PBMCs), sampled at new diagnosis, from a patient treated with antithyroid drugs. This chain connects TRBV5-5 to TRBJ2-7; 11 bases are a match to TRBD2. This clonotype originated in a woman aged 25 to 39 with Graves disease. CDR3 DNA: TGTGCCAGCAGCCCGCCGTTAGCGGGAGGGCTGGACGAGCAGTACTTC. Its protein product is CASSPPLAGGLDEQYF.